The present T cell receptor beta chain was sequenced within a study of monozygotic twins with inflammatory bowel disease. Reprocessing the 5' RACE reads, TCRdb reports a single entry for every CDR3 protein and omits DNA. The sample table includes a few hundred thousand distinct CDR3 sequences. The CDR3 runs 16 residues. Germline CDR1 is SGDLS and CDR2 is YYNGEE. The TCR originated in a human donor with ulcerative colitis or Crohn's disease, or a healthy co-twin of an affected twin (not recorded which). The source material was blood. This rearrangement joins TRBV9 to TRBJ1-1; TCRdb's D call of TRBD1 is untestable without DNA. The CDR3 here is CASSPHGGSRSLEAFF.